Listed below are T cell receptor beta chains from one sample, sequenced in a study of CD4 T cells in relation to SARS-CoV-2 and coronaviruses. TCRdb's table, derived via immunoSEQ multiplex PCR, lists solely in-frame clones and lacks some. Here the sample spans about 60,000 clones, about 95% being singletons. Sequenced input: naive CD4+ T cells from PBMCs. The source of these receptors is a human donor in good health. The CDR3 runs from the conserved cysteine through the conserved F or W. A D gene is named only where the DNA matches it firmly. Expanded clones are given a class, and other clones once, few, many or no size at all.

V: TRBV15
J: TRBJ1-6
D: .
size: .
CDR3: CATSNGQTNSPLHF
DNA: TGTGCCACCAGCAACGGACAGACGAATTCACCCCTCCACTTT

V: TRBV28
J: TRBJ1-3
D: TRBD1
size: .
CDR3: CASREDGTASGNTIYF
DNA: TGTGCCAGCAGAGAAGATGGGACAGCCTCTGGAAACACCATATATTTT

V: TRBV28
J: TRBJ1-5
D: .
size: .
CDR3: CASSLWGGAGPKSSNQPQHF
DNA: TGTGCCAGCAGTTTATGGGGGGGGGCAGGCCCTAAGAGTAGCAATCAGCCCCAGCATTTT

V: TRBV6-2/TRBV6-3
J: TRBJ1-5
D: .
size: few
CDR3: CASSSALGDQPQHF
DNA: TGTGCCAGCAGTTCGGCCCTGGGGGATCAGCCCCAGCATTTT

V: TRBV2
J: TRBJ1-1
D: TRBD1
size: .
CDR3: CASSGDRGSSAFF
DNA: TGTGCCAGCAGCGGGGACAGGGGGAGTAGTGCTTTCTTT

V: TRBV3-1/TRBV3-2
J: TRBJ2-7
D: TRBD1
size: .
CDR3: CASSFPGQRSYEQYF
DNA: TGTGCCAGCAGCTTCCCGGGACAGAGGTCCTACGAGCAGTACTTC

V: TRBV6-5
J: TRBJ2-7
D: .
size: .
CDR3: CASSDSSESYEQYF
DNA: TGTGCCAGCAGTGACTCTAGCGAGTCCTACGAGCAGTACTTC

V: TRBV3-1/TRBV3-2
J: TRBJ2-2
D: .
size: .
CDR3: CASSQIQGMNTGELFF
DNA: TGTGCCAGCAGCCAAATCCAGGGGATGAACACCGGGGAGCTGTTTTTT

V: TRBV11-1
J: TRBJ2-7
D: .
size: .
CDR3: CASSPSTGRSYEQYF
DNA: TGTGCCAGCAGCCCATCTACAGGGCGCTCCTACGAGCAGTACTTC

V: TRBV28
J: TRBJ1-6
D: .
size: .
CDR3: CASSLTQGWRSYNSPLHF
DNA: TGTGCCAGCAGTTTAACACAGGGTTGGCGCTCCTATAATTCACCCCTCCACTTT

V: TRBV6-5
J: TRBJ2-1
D: TRBD2
size: .
CDR3: CASSYLGTSGVNEQFF
DNA: TGTGCCAGCAGTTACTTAGGGACTAGCGGGGTCAATGAGCAGTTCTTC

V: TRBV11-1
J: TRBJ1-2
D: TRBD1
size: .
CDR3: CASSLGQGAVGYTF
DNA: TGTGCCAGCAGCCTGGGACAGGGGGCTGTTGGCTACACCTTC

V: TRBV4-2
J: TRBJ2-7
D: TRBD2
size: .
CDR3: CASSQGVLAGSYEQYF
DNA: TGTGCCAGCAGCCAAGGAGTACTAGCGGGGAGCTACGAGCAGTACTTC

V: TRBV6-6
J: TRBJ1-3
D: TRBD1
size: .
CDR3: CASSRTGTGNTIYF
DNA: TGTGCCAGCAGTCGGACAGGTACTGGAAACACCATATATTTT

V: TRBV28
J: TRBJ2-1
D: TRBD2
size: .
CDR3: CASSSGGASFSYNEQFF
DNA: TGTGCCAGCAGCAGCGGGGGGGCCTCTTTCTCCTACAATGAGCAGTTCTTC

V: TRBV7-3
J: TRBJ1-2
D: .
size: few
CDR3: CASSLEPGTGYGYTF
DNA: TGTGCCAGCAGCTTAGAACCCGGGACTGGGTATGGCTACACCTTC

V: TRBV4-1
J: TRBJ2-3
D: TRBD2
size: .
CDR3: CASSQGTRLAGYGDTQYF
DNA: TGCGCCAGCAGCCAAGGGACGCGACTAGCGGGCTATGGGGATACGCAGTATTTT

V: TRBV27
J: TRBJ1-1
D: TRBD1
size: .
CDR3: CASSNEQGALLVGTEAFF
DNA: TGTGCCAGCAGTAATGAACAGGGGGCGCTTTTGGTTGGCACTGAAGCTTTCTTT

V: TRBV18
J: TRBJ2-2
D: .
size: .
CDR3: CASSPGGQITGELFF
DNA: TGTGCCAGCTCACCTGGCGGACAGATAACCGGGGAGCTGTTTTTT

V: TRBV5-1
J: TRBJ1-2
D: .
size: .
CDR3: CASSSTGDEYGYTF
DNA: TGCGCCAGCAGCTCGACAGGAGACGAATATGGCTACACCTTC

V: TRBV5-1
J: TRBJ1-2
D: TRBD1
size: .
CDR3: CASSLPGTGVDYTF
DNA: TGCGCCAGCAGCTTGCCCGGGACAGGGGTAGACTACACCTTC

V: TRBV18
J: TRBJ2-5
D: TRBD2
size: .
CDR3: CASSPPGLANQETQYF
DNA: TGTGCCAGCTCACCGCCGGGACTAGCGAACCAAGAGACCCAGTACTTC

V: TRBV29-1
J: TRBJ2-3
D: TRBD2
size: .
CDR3: CSVRSSGGHTDTQYF
DNA: TGCAGCGTTCGGTCTAGCGGGGGGCACACAGATACGCAGTATTTT

V: TRBV5-4
J: TRBJ2-3
D: .
size: few
CDR3: CASRPDRRTDTQYF
DNA: TGTGCCAGCAGACCAGACAGACGCACAGATACGCAGTATTTT

V: TRBV6-4
J: TRBJ2-3
D: TRBD2
size: .
CDR3: CASQRSSGVSTDTQYF
DNA: TGTGCCAGCCAAAGGTCTAGCGGAGTAAGCACAGATACGCAGTATTTT

V: TRBV28
J: TRBJ2-5
D: TRBD1
size: .
CDR3: CASGTGGRGETQYF
DNA: TGTGCCAGCGGGACAGGGGGCCGAGGGGAGACCCAGTACTTC

V: TRBV2
J: TRBJ2-2
D: TRBD1
size: .
CDR3: CASSVGTGYTGELFF
DNA: TGTGCCAGCAGTGTAGGGACAGGGTACACCGGGGAGCTGTTTTTT

V: TRBV12-3/TRBV12-4
J: TRBJ2-1
D: .
size: .
CDR3: CASSRDTYNEQFF
DNA: TGTGCCAGCAGTCGGGACACATACAATGAGCAGTTCTTC

V: TRBV5-5
J: TRBJ1-1
D: .
size: .
CDR3: CASSPITPGHKNTEAFF
DNA: TGTGCCAGCAGCCCGATTACACCGGGACACAAGAACACTGAAGCTTTCTTT

V: TRBV13
J: TRBJ1-2
D: .
size: .
CDR3: CASSSSNYGYTF
DNA: TGTGCCAGCAGCTCGTCTAACTATGGCTACACCTTC

V: TRBV24-1
J: TRBJ1-4
D: TRBD1
size: .
CDR3: CATSDSTGPHEKLFF
DNA: TGTGCCACCAGTGATTCGACAGGGCCCCATGAAAAACTGTTTTTT

V: TRBV5-1
J: TRBJ2-7
D: .
size: few
CDR3: CASSLGPESYSSYEQYF
DNA: TGCGCCAGCAGCTTGGGACCTGAGTCCTATTCTTCCTACGAGCAGTACTTC

V: TRBV27
J: TRBJ2-7
D: TRBD2
size: once
CDR3: CASSFKGLSGTTYEQYF
DNA: TGTGCCAGCAGTTTTAAGGGCCTTAGCGGGACCACCTACGAGCAGTACTTC

V: TRBV5-1
J: TRBJ2-3
D: TRBD2
size: .
CDR3: CASSDGRGGTDTQYF
DNA: TGCGCCAGCAGCGATGGACGGGGAGGGACAGATACGCAGTATTTT

V: TRBV18
J: TRBJ2-4
D: .
size: .
CDR3: CASSPPSGGNIQYF
DNA: TGTGCCAGCTCACCACCCTCAGGTGGAAACATTCAGTACTTC

V: TRBV11-3
J: TRBJ2-5
D: TRBD2
size: .
CDR3: CASSFGTKETQYF
DNA: TGTGCCAGCAGCTTTGGGACTAAAGAGACCCAGTACTTC

V: TRBV3-1/TRBV3-2
J: TRBJ2-2
D: .
size: .
CDR3: CASSQGGATGELFF
DNA: TGTGCCAGCAGCCAGGGGGGGGCGACCGGGGAGCTGTTTTTT

V: TRBV30
J: TRBJ2-7
D: .
size: .
CDR3: CAWRAPNRASYEQYF
DNA: TGTGCCTGGAGAGCCCCAAACAGGGCCTCCTACGAGCAGTACTTC

V: TRBV6-5
J: TRBJ2-1
D: TRBD1
size: .
CDR3: CASRGYRGSTAEQFF
DNA: TGTGCCAGCAGGGGATACAGGGGGTCAACAGCTGAGCAGTTCTTC

V: TRBV28
J: TRBJ1-4
D: TRBD1
size: .
CDR3: CASGTGGLLGNEKLFF
DNA: TGTGCCAGCGGCACAGGGGGACTGTTAGGTAATGAAAAACTGTTTTTT

V: TRBV4-2
J: TRBJ2-2
D: .
size: once
CDR3: CASSQDWGASGELFF
DNA: TGTGCCAGCAGCCAAGATTGGGGGGCGAGCGGGGAGCTGTTTTTT

V: TRBV15
J: TRBJ2-7
D: .
size: .
CDR3: CATSRVPSPGPYEQYF
DNA: TGTGCCACCAGCAGAGTCCCATCGCCGGGTCCCTACGAGCAGTACTTC

V: TRBV6-2/TRBV6-3
J: TRBJ1-5
D: .
size: .
CDR3: CASSIPARQLGSQPQHF
DNA: TGTGCCAGCAGTATTCCCGCCAGACAGCTCGGCAGTCAGCCCCAGCATTTT

V: TRBV4-1
J: TRBJ2-7
D: .
size: .
CDR3: CASSKRVASYEQYF
DNA: TGCGCCAGCAGCAAAAGAGTAGCGTCCTACGAGCAGTACTTC

V: TRBV19
J: TRBJ2-7
D: .
size: .
CDR3: CASSDPGGGFYEQYF
DNA: TGTGCCAGTAGCGACCCTGGGGGGGGCTTCTACGAGCAGTACTTC

V: TRBV7-9
J: TRBJ2-5
D: .
size: once
CDR3: CASSLVPSETQYF
DNA: TGTGCCAGCAGCTTAGTGCCCTCGGAGACCCAGTACTTC

V: TRBV28
J: TRBJ2-5
D: .
size: .
CDR3: CASSLLSQIPEETQYF
DNA: TGTGCCAGCAGTTTGCTTTCTCAGATCCCGGAGGAGACCCAGTACTTC

V: TRBV7-9
J: TRBJ1-1
D: .
size: .
CDR3: CATAVFSGQNTEAFF
DNA: TGTGCCACCGCGGTTTTTTCCGGACAGAACACTGAAGCTTTCTTT

V: TRBV7-8
J: TRBJ2-7
D: TRBD2
size: once
CDR3: CASSSGLGSPYEQYF
DNA: TGTGCCAGCAGCTCCGGACTAGGGTCTCCCTACGAGCAGTACTTC

V: TRBV5-1
J: TRBJ2-3
D: TRBD1
size: .
CDR3: CASSPRSEGATDTQYF
DNA: TGCGCCAGCAGCCCACGATCTGAGGGGGCCACAGATACGCAGTATTTT

V: TRBV7-6
J: TRBJ1-5
D: TRBD1
size: .
CDR3: CASSLAVGQDSNQPQHF
DNA: TGTGCCAGCAGCTTAGCCGTGGGACAGGATAGCAATCAGCCCCAGCATTTT

V: TRBV2
J: TRBJ2-1
D: .
size: .
CDR3: CASTSYNEQFF
DNA: TGTGCCAGCACTTCCTACAATGAGCAGTTCTTC

V: TRBV6-5
J: TRBJ1-1
D: .
size: .
CDR3: CASSQKRTSYGAFF
DNA: TGTGCCAGCAGCCAAAAAAGGACGTCCTATGGGGCTTTCTTT

V: TRBV28
J: TRBJ1-4
D: .
size: .
CDR3: CASSLANRAPKLFF
DNA: TGTGCCAGCAGTTTAGCCAATCGGGCCCCGAAACTGTTTTTT

V: TRBV6-5
J: TRBJ2-2
D: .
size: .
CDR3: CASSYSHGDTGELFF
DNA: TGTGCCAGCAGTTACTCACATGGAGACACCGGGGAGCTGTTTTTT

V: TRBV18
J: TRBJ1-3
D: TRBD1
size: .
CDR3: CASSPVPGQGTLSGNTIYF
DNA: TGTGCCAGCTCACCTGTCCCGGGACAGGGAACACTCTCTGGAAACACCATATATTTT